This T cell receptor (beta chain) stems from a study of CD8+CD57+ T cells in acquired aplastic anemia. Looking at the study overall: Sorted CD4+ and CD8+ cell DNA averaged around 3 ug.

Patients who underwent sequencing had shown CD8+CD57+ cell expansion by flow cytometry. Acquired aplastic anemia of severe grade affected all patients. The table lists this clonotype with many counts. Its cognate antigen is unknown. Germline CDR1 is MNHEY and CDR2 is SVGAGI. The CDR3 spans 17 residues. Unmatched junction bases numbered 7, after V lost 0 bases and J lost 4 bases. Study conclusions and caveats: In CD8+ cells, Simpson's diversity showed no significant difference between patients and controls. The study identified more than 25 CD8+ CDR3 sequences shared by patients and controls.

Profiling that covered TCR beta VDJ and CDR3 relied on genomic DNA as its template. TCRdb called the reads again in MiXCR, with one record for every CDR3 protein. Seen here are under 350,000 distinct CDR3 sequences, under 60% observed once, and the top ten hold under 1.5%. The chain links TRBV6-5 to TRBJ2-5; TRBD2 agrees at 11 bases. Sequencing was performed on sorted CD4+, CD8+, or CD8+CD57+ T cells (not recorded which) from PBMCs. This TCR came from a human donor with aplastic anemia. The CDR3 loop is CASSYSPQLAGVETQYF. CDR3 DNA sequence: TGTGCCAGCAGTTACTCCCCGCAACTAGCGGGAGTAGAGACCCAGTACTTC.